One sample yielded the 18 T cell receptor beta chains listed below, sequenced in a study of monozygotic twins with inflammatory bowel disease (dated by TCRdb to about 2019). The library was prepared using 5' RACE. Sequencing used an Illumina HiSeq 2500. Following TCRdb reprocessing, every CDR3 protein sequence forms one entry, and DNA is not provided. Per the sample table, the count is some 150,000 distinct CDR3 sequences. Together, the top ten hold 7.4% of the sample. Sequenced: blood. These receptors all come from a human donor with ulcerative colitis or Crohn's disease, or a healthy co-twin of an affected twin (not recorded which).

This chain uses TRBV5-6 with TRBJ2-1; TCRdb outputs TRBD2, but without DNA this stays unchecked. Germline V gene sequence: CDR1 SGHDT, CDR2 YYEEEE. The CDR3 loop spans 14 amino acids. This chain's CDR3 is CASSRRLVVHEQFF.

The J gene is TRBJ2-7, the V gene TRBV20-1; without DNA, the TCRdb call of TRBD2 cannot be checked. Germline V gene data show CDR1 as DFQATT and CDR2 as SNEGSKA (reference sequence). The CDR3 totals 14 residues. Here the CDR3 reads CSAPSRLVNYEQYF.

V gene TRBV28 combines with J gene TRBJ1-4; the D call from TCRdb, TRBD1, cannot be confirmed without DNA. CDR1 MDHEN and CDR2 SYDVKM come from the germline V gene. The CDR3 contains 15 residues. CDR3 sequence reads: CASSQRTGRVEKLFF.

This chain joins TRBV20-1 and TRBJ1-5. This CDR3 is 13 amino acids long. In germline, CDR1 is DFQATT, CDR2 SNEGSKA (reference sequence). The CDR3 protein is CSATGLLNQPQHF.

CDR3 protein: CASLRESSYEQYF. V gene TRBV28 combines with J gene TRBJ2-7. This CDR3 has 13 amino acids. Germline assignment: CDR1 MDHEN and CDR2 SYDVKM. Combining the CDR3 with reference TRBV28 and TRBJ2-7 gives the whole variable domain DVKVTQSSRYLVKRTGEKVFLECVQDMDHENMFWYRQDPGLGLRLIYFSYDVKMKEKGDIPEGYSVSREKKERFSLILESASTNQTSMYLCASLRESSYEQYFGPGTRLTVT.

This sequence joins TRBV7-2 and TRBJ2-4; TCRdb returns TRBD1, unconfirmable since there is no DNA. CDR3 length: 13 amino acids. Germline lookup yields CDR1 SGHTA and CDR2 FQGNSA. CDR3 loop: CASSFLGADIQYF.

The chain recombines TRBV12-2 with TRBJ1-5. TRBV12-2 is a pseudogene locus. This CDR3 has 14 residues. The chain's CDR3 is CASRLAGREQPQHF.

The rearrangement joins TRBV20-1 to TRBJ1-5; the TCRdb call, TRBD1, lacks DNA for checking. The germline V gene has CDR1 DFQATT and CDR2 SNEGSKA (reference sequence). The length of the CDR3 is 15 residues. CDR3 in amino acids: CSARAGISTGQPQHF.

The CDR3 loop reads CASSLGQGVRETQYF. The chain uses TRBV5-4 and TRBJ2-5; the D call of TRBD1 rests on TCRdb alone, since no DNA is present to check it. Looked up from germline, CDR1 is SGHNT and CDR2 is YYREEE (reference sequence). This CDR3 is 15 amino acids long.

The chain carries TRBV25-1 and TRBJ2-7; the D call from TCRdb, TRBD1, cannot be confirmed without DNA. The CDR3 is made up of 12 amino acids. CDR1 MGHDK and CDR2 SYGVNS come from the germline V gene. This chain's CDR3 is CATRQDSYEQYF.

The CDR3 sequence is CASSQGGSGIFGYTF. This chain uses TRBV3-1 with TRBJ1-2. This CDR3 contains 15 residues. The germline V gene has CDR1 LGHDT and CDR2 YNNKEL (reference sequence).

V usage is TRBV20-1 and J usage is TRBJ2-5; TCRdb names TRBD1, which stays unverified in the absence of DNA. The CDR3 length is 13 residues. Germline V gene lookup returns CDR1 DFQATT and CDR2 SNEGSKA (reference sequence). CDR3 loop: CSASRQGWESQYF.

V and J are TRBV5-1 and TRBJ2-5. Germline CDR1 and CDR2: SGHRS and YFSETQ. This CDR3 comprises 12 residues. CDR3 sequence reads: CASSLSGETQYF.

The J gene is TRBJ2-5, the V gene TRBV27; the TCRdb D gene call, TRBD1, has no DNA to confirm it. The CDR3 is made up of 16 amino acids. The germline gives CDR1 MNHEY, CDR2 SMNVEV (reference sequence). CDR3 protein: CASSAGTVGIQETQYF.

V is TRBV7-2 and J is TRBJ1-3; absent DNA, TCRdb's TRBD1 call cannot be checked. The CDR3 covers 15 residues. Germline V gives CDR1 SGHTA, CDR2 FQGNSA. Here the CDR3 reads CASSLVPGVGNTIYF. The complete variable domain, with remaining parts taken from reference TRBV7-2 and TRBJ1-3, reads GAGVSQSPSNKVTEKGKDVELRCDPISGHTALYWYRQSLGQGLEFLIYFQGNSAPDKSGLPSDRFSAERTGGSVSTLTIQRTQQEDSAVYLCASSLVPGVGNTIYFGEGSWLTVV.

The chain recombines TRBV3-1 with TRBJ1-1; TCRdb indicates TRBD1, and absent DNA this call remains unverified. The germline gives CDR1 LGHDT, CDR2 YNNKEL (reference sequence). This CDR3 contains 21 residues. The CDR3 region is CASSHIYRGRNGPFGGTEAFF.

The rearrangement joins TRBV10-3 to TRBJ2-1; the TCRdb call, TRBD1, lacks DNA for checking. The CDR3 is made up of 11 amino acids. Germline values: CDR1 ENHRY, CDR2 SYGVKD. This CDR3 is CAIRQGDEQFF.

This chain joins TRBV6-5 and TRBJ2-7; TCRdb's D call, TRBD1, is unchecked because there is no DNA. In germline, CDR1 is MNHEY, CDR2 SVGAGI. The CDR3 covers 14 residues. The chain's CDR3 is CASSSGTGGYEQYF.